A selection of T cell receptor beta chains follows, all from one sample in a study of OX40 agonist ivuxolimab in advanced cancers. Sequenced by immunoSEQ multiplex PCR; TCRdb stores in-frame clones only, minus some. Of 80,000 to 100,000 clones listed, approximately 91% are singletons. Sequenced material: CD4+ or CD8+ T cells sorted from blood, taken in a trial of the OX40 agonist ivuxolimab. The receptor set was obtained from an adult with an advanced solid tumor such as melanoma, head and neck, liver or kidney cancer. Both conserved end residues are part of each CDR3. A D gene is named only where the DNA matches it firmly. Not every row has a clone size; where given, it reads once, few, many or a size class.

J gene | V gene | clone size | D gene | CDR3 protein | CDR3 DNA
TRBJ2-3 | TRBV7-2 | once | NA | CASSPQPGHTDTQYF | TGTGCCAGCAGCCCTCAACCGGGTCACACAGATACGCAGTATTTT
TRBJ2-1 | TRBV5-1 | NA | TRBD1 | CASSQRDRGLLSSYNEQFF | TGCGCCAGCAGTCAACGGGACAGGGGGCTTCTTTCAAGCTACAATGAGCAGTTCTTC
TRBJ2-1 | TRBV6-6 | NA | TRBD2 | CASHKLAGEDEQFF | TGTGCCAGCCATAAACTAGCGGGAGAAGATGAGCAGTTCTTC
TRBJ1-1 | TRBV5-4 | NA | TRBD1 | CASSARDSGTEAFF | TGTGCCAGCAGCGCTCGGGACAGCGGGACTGAAGCTTTCTTT
TRBJ2-3 | TRBV5-1 | NA | TRBD2 | CASSLRTSGAADTQYF | TGCGCCAGCAGCTTGAGAACTAGCGGGGCGGCAGATACGCAGTATTTT
TRBJ2-5 | TRBV27 | once | NA | CASSSYQGHRKETQYF | TGTGCCAGCAGTTCATATCAGGGGCATAGGAAAGAGACCCAGTACTTC
TRBJ1-3 | TRBV11-2 | NA | NA | CASSLQGLGGNTIYF | TGTGCCAGCAGCCTTCAGGGGCTAGGAGGAAACACCATATATTTT
TRBJ2-7 | TRBV28 | NA | NA | CATIGTAGSYEQYF | TGTGCCACGATCGGGACCGCAGGGTCCTACGAGCAGTACTTC
TRBJ2-1 | TRBV10-2 | NA | NA | CASSHGLVSNEQFF | TGCGCCAGCAGCCACGGACTCGTCTCCAATGAGCAGTTCTTC
TRBJ2-3 | TRBV18 | few | TRBD1 | CASSPNRGDTDTQYF | TGTGCCAGCTCACCTAACAGGGGGGACACAGATACGCAGTATTTT
TRBJ1-4 | TRBV19 | NA | NA | CASSIVGPGTVRVNEKLFF | TGTGCCAGTAGTATCGTTGGTCCGGGGACGGTGAGAGTTAATGAAAAACTGTTTTTT
TRBJ2-1 | TRBV28 | NA | TRBD2 | CASSSYLAASYNEQFF | TGTGCCAGCAGTTCTTACCTAGCGGCCTCCTACAATGAGCAGTTCTTC
TRBJ2-7 | TRBV7-9 | NA | NA | CASSLGQPDYEQYF | TGTGCCAGCAGCTTAGGGCAGCCAGATTACGAGCAGTACTTC
TRBJ2-1 | TRBV28 | NA | NA | CASKRGVGGYNEQFF | TGTGCCAGCAAGCGCGGAGTTGGTGGATACAATGAGCAGTTCTTC
TRBJ2-7 | TRBV4-2 | NA | NA | CASSQALVTPYEQYF | TGTGCCAGCAGCCAAGCGTTAGTGACTCCCTACGAGCAGTACTTC
TRBJ1-6 | TRBV18 | NA | NA | CASSPSADKNSPLHF | TGTGCCAGCTCACCTTCAGCCGATAAGAATTCACCCCTCCACTTT
TRBJ1-5 | TRBV15 | NA | NA | CATSRDPGSNQPQHF | TGTGCCACCAGCAGAGATCCGGGGAGCAATCAGCCCCAGCATTTT
TRBJ2-2 | TRBV5-1 | NA | NA | CASSLTATNTGELFF | TGCGCCAGCAGCTTGACAGCAACGAACACCGGGGAGCTGTTTTTT
TRBJ1-5 | TRBV19 | NA | TRBD1 | CASSRGGQGGNQPQHF | TGTGCCAGTAGTAGAGGGGGACAGGGGGGCAATCAGCCCCAGCATTTT
TRBJ2-1 | TRBV13 | NA | NA | CASSVGARQYNEQFF | TGTGCCAGCAGCGTAGGGGCTAGACAGTACAATGAGCAGTTCTTC
TRBJ2-7 | TRBV11-2 | NA | TRBD2 | CASSQPGTSGIGSYEQYF | TGTGCCAGCAGCCAGCCAGGGACTAGCGGGATAGGGTCCTACGAGCAGTACTTC
TRBJ1-4 | TRBV4-3 | NA | NA | CASSQEGSGNEKLFF | TGCGCCAGCAGCCAAGAAGGGTCGGGTAATGAAAAACTGTTTTTT
TRBJ1-5 | TRBV19 | once | NA | CASRRGDSNQPQHF | TGTGCCAGTAGGAGAGGGGATAGCAATCAGCCCCAGCATTTT
TRBJ1-2 | TRBV20-1 | NA | NA | CSAGGDYGYTF | TGCAGTGCAGGGGGGGACTATGGCTACACCTTC
TRBJ2-2 | TRBV7-2 | NA | NA | CASSLEGYTGELFF | TGTGCCAGCAGCTTAGAGGGCTACACCGGGGAGCTGTTTTTT
TRBJ2-4 | TRBV7-2 | NA | TRBD2 | CASSPTSGSAKNIQYF | TGTGCCAGCAGTCCGACTAGCGGGTCAGCCAAAAACATTCAGTACTTC
TRBJ2-1 | TRBV5-1 | NA | NA | CASSDSGLSYNEQFF | TGCGCCAGCAGCGACTCGGGACTTTCGTACAATGAGCAGTTCTTC
TRBJ2-5 | TRBV6-6 | once | NA | CASSPGPDVTRGTQYF | TGTGCCAGCAGTCCGGGACCGGACGTCACAAGAGGGACCCAGTACTTC
TRBJ1-4 | TRBV27 | NA | TRBD1 | CASSNGQGYEKLFF | TGTGCCAGCAGTAATGGACAGGGATATGAAAAACTGTTTTTT
TRBJ1-4 | TRBV9 | few | NA | CASSVEGQNEKLFF | TGTGCCAGCAGCGTAGAAGGACAGAATGAAAAACTGTTTTTT
TRBJ2-7 | TRBV15 | NA | NA | CATSRDPSYEQYF | TGCGCCACCAGCAGAGATCCCTCCTACGAGCAGTACTTC
TRBJ2-7 | TRBV7-8 | NA | TRBD2 | CASGRAGTYEQYF | TGTGCCAGCGGGCGAGCGGGAACCTACGAGCAGTACTTC
TRBJ2-5 | TRBV5-1 | once | TRBD2 | CASSYGGSGGQETQYF | TGCGCCAGCAGTTATGGCGGGAGTGGGGGCCAAGAGACCCAGTACTTC
TRBJ2-1 | TRBV7-2 | NA | TRBD1 | CASSLVGRGLGEQFF | TGTGCCAGCAGCTTAGTAGGCAGGGGGCTGGGTGAGCAGTTCTTC
TRBJ1-2 | TRBV7-2 | NA | NA | CASSPGQLANYGYTF | TGTGCCAGCAGCCCGGGACAATTAGCTAACTATGGCTACACCTTC
TRBJ2-2 | TRBV5-1 | NA | TRBD2 | CASSFPSGNTGELFF | TGCGCCAGCAGCTTCCCTAGCGGGAACACCGGGGAGCTGTTTTTT
TRBJ2-3 | TRBV15 | few | NA | CATSTGTDTQYF | TGTGCCACCAGCACTGGCACAGATACGCAGTATTTT
TRBJ2-2 | TRBV5-1 | NA | NA | CASSLDGDGELFF | TGCGCCAGCAGCTTGGATGGCGACGGGGAGCTGTTTTTT
TRBJ1-1 | TRBV6-6 | NA | TRBD1 | CASSYRGQVVEAFF | TGTGCCAGCAGTTATAGGGGACAGGTCGTTGAAGCTTTCTTT
TRBJ2-5 | TRBV18 | NA | NA | CASSPSGAQETQYF | TGTGCCAGCTCACCAAGCGGAGCTCAAGAGACCCAGTACTTC
TRBJ1-1 | TRBV19 | NA | NA | CASSIGGGPNTEAFF | TGTGCCAGTAGTATAGGAGGCGGACCGAACACTGAAGCTTTCTTT
TRBJ2-5 | TRBV7-8 | NA | NA | CASSPGAGETQYF | TGTGCCAGCAGCCCAGGGGCGGGAGAGACCCAGTACTTC
TRBJ2-3 | TRBV28 | NA | NA | CASRTGSADTQYF | TGTGCCAGCAGAACAGGGTCAGCAGATACGCAGTATTTT
TRBJ2-7 | TRBV6-6 | NA | TRBD2 | CASSLGLANTYEQYF | TGTGCCAGCAGTCTCGGACTAGCGAACACCTACGAGCAGTACTTC
TRBJ2-1 | TRBV5-4 | NA | NA | CASSEGGSGAHNEQFF | TGTGCCAGCAGCGAGGGGGGGTCTGGGGCCCACAATGAGCAGTTCTTC
TRBJ2-7 | TRBV7-2 | once | NA | CASSPQTVTYEQYF | TGTGCCAGCAGCCCCCAGACAGTCACCTACGAGCAGTACTTC
TRBJ2-1 | TRBV9 | NA | NA | CASSPRTAVNEQFF | TGTGCCAGCAGCCCCCGGACAGCTGTTAATGAGCAGTTCTTC
TRBJ2-2 | TRBV7-9 | NA | TRBD2 | CASSSSGRTGELFF | TGTGCCAGCAGTAGTAGCGGGAGAACCGGGGAGCTGTTTTTT
TRBJ2-2 | TRBV19 | NA | NA | CASSRETGRNTGELFF | TGTGCCAGTAGCCGAGAAACAGGTCGGAACACCGGGGAGCTGTTTTTT
TRBJ2-3 | TRBV15 | NA | NA | CATSRDSGRTGAYF | TGTGCCACCAGCAGAGATTCTGGGAGGACGGGGGCTTATTTT
TRBJ2-1 | TRBV13 | NA | TRBD1 | CASSLGQGPYNEQFF | TGTGCCAGCAGCTTAGGACAGGGGCCATACAATGAGCAGTTCTTC
TRBJ1-2 | TRBV28 | NA | TRBD1 | CASSPPDRGIKGYTF | TGTGCCAGCAGCCCCCCCGACAGGGGAATTAAGGGCTACACCTTC
TRBJ2-2 | TRBV7-2 | NA | TRBD2 | CASSSWEGGELFF | TGTGCCAGCAGCTCTTGGGAGGGTGGGGAGCTGTTTTTT
TRBJ2-3 | TRBV19 | NA | NA | CASRGRGTDTQYF | TGTGCCAGTAGGGGGAGGGGGACAGATACGCAGTATTTT
TRBJ2-3 | TRBV18 | NA | NA | CASSEMGLGSTDTQYF | TGTGCCAGCTCCGAGATGGGTTTGGGGAGCACAGATACGCAGTATTTT
TRBJ2-4 | TRBV28 | NA | TRBD2 | CASSLQAGEPKNIQYF | TGTGCCAGCAGTTTACAAGCGGGAGAGCCCAAAAACATTCAGTACTTC
TRBJ2-1 | TRBV19 | once | TRBD2 | CASRKTGLAGGLRGNEQFF | TGTGCCAGTAGGAAGACGGGACTAGCGGGAGGGCTTAGGGGCAATGAGCAGTTCTTC
TRBJ2-5 | TRBV9 | NA | TRBD1 | CASSPTGFQETQYF | TGTGCCAGCAGCCCGACAGGGTTCCAAGAGACCCAGTACTTC
TRBJ2-7 | TRBV7-2 | NA | NA | CASSLGGSNDEQYF | TGTGCCAGCAGCTTAGGAGGGTCCAACGACGAGCAGTACTTC
TRBJ2-2 | TRBV20-1 | NA | NA | CSGGMAGELFF | TGCAGTGGGGGGATGGCCGGGGAGCTGTTTTTT